The clone carrying this T cell receptor beta chain appeared a few times. Its antigen remains unknown. This record belongs to a study of T cell repertoires in cytomegalovirus infection. The V gene lost 1 base and the J gene lost 8 bases, with 12 bases spanning the gap. This CDR3 spans 14 amino acids. Germline V gene lookup returns CDR1 SGHVS and CDR2 FQNEAQ. TCRdb used MiXCR to reprocess the reads, holding one entry per CDR3 protein. The table has about 58,000 distinct CDR3 sequences, about 18% seen once. The rearrangement joins TRBV7-8 to TRBJ2-1, with D maybe TRBD1 (6 bases). The sequence was obtained from a human donor in good health (CMV status not recorded). Some clones in this sample may be carry-over from other donors' samples. Sequencing used CD8+ T cells from cultured PBMCs, obtained from culture after CMV antigen stimulation. CDR3 sequence reads: CASSLGDRLHEQFF. CDR3 nucleotides: TGTGCCAGCAGCTTAGGTGACAGGCTACATGAGCAGTTCTTC.